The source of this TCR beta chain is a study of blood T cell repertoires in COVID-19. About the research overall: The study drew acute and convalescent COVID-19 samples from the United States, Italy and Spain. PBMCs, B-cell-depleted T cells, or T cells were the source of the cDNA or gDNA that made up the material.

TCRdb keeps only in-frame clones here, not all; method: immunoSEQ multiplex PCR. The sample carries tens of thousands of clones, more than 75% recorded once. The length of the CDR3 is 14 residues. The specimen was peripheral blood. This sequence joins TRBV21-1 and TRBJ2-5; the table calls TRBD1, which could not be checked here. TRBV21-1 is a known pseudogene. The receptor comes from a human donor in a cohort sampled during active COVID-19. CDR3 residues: CARTGQGGQETQYF. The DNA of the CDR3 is TGTGCCAGAACGGGACAGGGGGGTCAAGAGACCCAGTACTTC.